The following is a T cell receptor beta chain sequence with its context. Its specificity is not known. One end of the junction does not line up with germline, which may come from a read error. The sample is drawn from a study of tumor-infiltrating lymphocytes in primary liver carcinoma. Across the whole study: The five patients, who were men and women, ranged in age from 30 to 69 years.

Synthesis of TCR beta cDNA was carried out from about 0.55 ug total RNA with a constant-region primer. A slightly modified ARM-PCR protocol with three nested multiplex PCR rounds produced these TCR beta libraries. PCR rounds one and two used TRBV1-TRBV30 forward primers with a C-beta reverse primer for around 11 cycles each. TCRdb re-analysed the multiplex PCR reads in MiXCR, keeping a single row per CDR3 protein. Found here are fewer than 400,000 distinct CDR3 sequences, about 60% of them singletons; the top ten hold roughly 9%. Blood RNA originated from unsorted whole blood, with germline DNA additionally extracted. What was collected before surgery was approximately 4 milliliters of peripheral blood. Study-wide results and caveats: Lower overlap was observed for tumor-adjacent and tumor-blood pairs relative to tumor region pairs. Bulk unsorted sampling precluded comparing CD4+ and CD8+ repertoires.

CDR3 size: 14 residues. CDR1 SGHAT and CDR2 FQNNGV come from the germline V gene. The receptor's source is a man between 35 and 55 years old with primary liver carcinoma and hepatitis B virus infection. Material for sequencing was peripheral blood. The chain combines TRBV11-2 with TRBJ1-4, with D tentatively TRBD1 (5 bases). CDR3 residues: CASSRTGTYEKLVF. For the CDR3, the DNA is TGTGCCAGCAGTCGTACCGGGACCTATGAAAAATTGGTTTTT.